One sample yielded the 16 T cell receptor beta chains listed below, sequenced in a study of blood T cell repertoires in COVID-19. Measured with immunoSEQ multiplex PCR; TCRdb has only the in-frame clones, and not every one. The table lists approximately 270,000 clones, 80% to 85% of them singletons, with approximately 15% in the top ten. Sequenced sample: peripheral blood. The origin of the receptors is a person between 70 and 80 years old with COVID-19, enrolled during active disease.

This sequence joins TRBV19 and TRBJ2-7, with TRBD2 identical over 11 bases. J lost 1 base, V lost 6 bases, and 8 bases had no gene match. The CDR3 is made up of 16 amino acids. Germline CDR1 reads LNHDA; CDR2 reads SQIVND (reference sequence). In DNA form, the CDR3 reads TGTGCCAGTAGCCGACGACTAGCGGGGCAGTCCTACGAGCAGTACTTC. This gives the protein CASSRRLAGQSYEQYF.

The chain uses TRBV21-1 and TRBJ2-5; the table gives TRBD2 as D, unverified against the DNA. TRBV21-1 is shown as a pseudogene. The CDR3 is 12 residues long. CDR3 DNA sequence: TGTGCCAGCAGCAAAGAGCGAGAGGCCCAGTACTTC. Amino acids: CASSKEREAQYF.

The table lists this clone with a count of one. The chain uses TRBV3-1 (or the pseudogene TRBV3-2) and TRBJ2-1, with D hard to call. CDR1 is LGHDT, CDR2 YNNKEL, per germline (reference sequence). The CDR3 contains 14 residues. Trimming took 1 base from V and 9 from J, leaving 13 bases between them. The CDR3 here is CASSQANSFGEQFF. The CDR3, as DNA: TGTGCCAGCAGCCAAGCTAATAGCTTTGGTGAGCAGTTCTTC.

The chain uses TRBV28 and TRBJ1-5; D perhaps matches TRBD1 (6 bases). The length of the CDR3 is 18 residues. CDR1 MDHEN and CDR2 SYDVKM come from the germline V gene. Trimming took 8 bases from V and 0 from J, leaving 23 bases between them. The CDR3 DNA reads TGTGCCAGCGGTGGGGGCACCCTGGGAGTCGGTAGCAATCAGCCCCAGCATTTT. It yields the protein CASGGGTLGVGSNQPQHF.

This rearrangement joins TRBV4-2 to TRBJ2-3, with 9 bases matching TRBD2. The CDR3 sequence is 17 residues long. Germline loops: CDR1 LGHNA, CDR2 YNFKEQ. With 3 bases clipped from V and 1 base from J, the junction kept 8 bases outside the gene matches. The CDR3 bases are TGTGCCAGCAGCCAGGGGTTCGCGGGAGGGGGCACAGATACGCAGTATTTT. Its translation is CASSQGFAGGGTDTQYF.

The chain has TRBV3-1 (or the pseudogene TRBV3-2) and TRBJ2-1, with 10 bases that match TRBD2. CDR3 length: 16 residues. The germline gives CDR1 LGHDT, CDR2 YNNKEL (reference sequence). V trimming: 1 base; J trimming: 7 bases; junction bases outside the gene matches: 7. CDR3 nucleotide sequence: TGTGCCAGCAGCCAAGGAGCGGGGGGGCTCCGGAATGAGCAGTTCTTC. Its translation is CASSQGAGGLRNEQFF.

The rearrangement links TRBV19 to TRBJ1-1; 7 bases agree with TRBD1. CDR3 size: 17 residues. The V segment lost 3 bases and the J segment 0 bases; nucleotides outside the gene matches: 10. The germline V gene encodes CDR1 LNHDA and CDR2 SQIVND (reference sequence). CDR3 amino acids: CASSILPGQLMNTEAFF. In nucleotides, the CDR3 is TGTGCCAGTAGTATCCTACCGGGACAGCTCATGAACACTGAAGCTTTCTTT.

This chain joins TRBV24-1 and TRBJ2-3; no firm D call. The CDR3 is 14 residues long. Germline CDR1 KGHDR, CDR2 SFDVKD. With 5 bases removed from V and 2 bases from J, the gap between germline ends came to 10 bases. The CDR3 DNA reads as TGTGCCACCAGTGTCGGTGTTTACACAGATACGCAGTATTTT. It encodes CATSVGVYTDTQYF.

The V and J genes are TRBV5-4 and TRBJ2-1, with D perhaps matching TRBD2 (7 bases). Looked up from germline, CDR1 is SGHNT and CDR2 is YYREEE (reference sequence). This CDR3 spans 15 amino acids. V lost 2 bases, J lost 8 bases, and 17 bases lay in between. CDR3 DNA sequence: TGTGCCAGCAGCTTTATGGGGGCGGGAGTCTATGAGCAGTTCTTC. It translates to CASSFMGAGVYEQFF.

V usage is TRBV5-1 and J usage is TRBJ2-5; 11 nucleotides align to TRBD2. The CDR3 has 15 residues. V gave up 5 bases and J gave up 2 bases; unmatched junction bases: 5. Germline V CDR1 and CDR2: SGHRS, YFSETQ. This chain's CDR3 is CASRGSSGGQETQYF. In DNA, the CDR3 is TGCGCCAGCAGGGGCTCTAGCGGGGGGCAAGAGACCCAGTACTTC.

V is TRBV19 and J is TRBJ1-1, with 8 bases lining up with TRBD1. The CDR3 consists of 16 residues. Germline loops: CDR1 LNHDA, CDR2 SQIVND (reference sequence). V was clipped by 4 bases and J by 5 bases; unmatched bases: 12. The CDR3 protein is CASSRVNDRGRTEAFF. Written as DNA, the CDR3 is TGTGCCAGTAGTAGGGTTAACGACAGGGGCAGGACTGAAGCTTTCTTT.

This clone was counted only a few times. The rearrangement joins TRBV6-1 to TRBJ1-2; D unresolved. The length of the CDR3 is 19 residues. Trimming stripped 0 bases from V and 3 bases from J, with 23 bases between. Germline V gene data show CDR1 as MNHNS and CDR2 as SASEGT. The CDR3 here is CASSEARGGFWVSDYGYTF. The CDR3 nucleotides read TGTGCCAGCAGTGAAGCGCGAGGAGGGTTTTGGGTCTCCGACTATGGCTACACCTTC.

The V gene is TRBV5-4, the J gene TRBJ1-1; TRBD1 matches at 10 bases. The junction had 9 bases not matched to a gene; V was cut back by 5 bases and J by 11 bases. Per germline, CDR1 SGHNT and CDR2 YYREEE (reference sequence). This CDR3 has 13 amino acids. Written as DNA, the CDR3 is TGTGCCAGCAGACCTGTACGACAGGGGGCCGCTTTCTTT. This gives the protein CASRPVRQGAAFF.

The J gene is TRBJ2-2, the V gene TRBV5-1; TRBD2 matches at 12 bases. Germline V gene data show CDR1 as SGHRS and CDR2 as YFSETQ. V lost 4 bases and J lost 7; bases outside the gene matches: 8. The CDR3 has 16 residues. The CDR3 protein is CASSPRTSGKHGELFF. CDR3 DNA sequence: TGCGCCAGCAGCCCTCGGACTAGCGGGAAGCACGGGGAGCTGTTTTTT.

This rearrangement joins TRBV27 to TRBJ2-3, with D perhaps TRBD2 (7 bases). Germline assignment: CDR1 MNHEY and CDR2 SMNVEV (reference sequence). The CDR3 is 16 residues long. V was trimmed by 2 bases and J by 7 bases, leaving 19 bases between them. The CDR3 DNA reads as TGTGCCAGCAGTTTAAGGTTTGCGGGGGCGCAATATACGCAGTATTTT. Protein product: CASSLRFAGAQYTQYF.

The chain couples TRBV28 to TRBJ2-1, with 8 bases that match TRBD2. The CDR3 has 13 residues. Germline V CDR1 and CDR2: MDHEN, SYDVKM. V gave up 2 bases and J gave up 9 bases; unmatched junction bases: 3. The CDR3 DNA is TGTGCCAGCAGTTTAACGGGGGGGGTTGAGCAGTTCTTC. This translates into CASSLTGGVEQFF.